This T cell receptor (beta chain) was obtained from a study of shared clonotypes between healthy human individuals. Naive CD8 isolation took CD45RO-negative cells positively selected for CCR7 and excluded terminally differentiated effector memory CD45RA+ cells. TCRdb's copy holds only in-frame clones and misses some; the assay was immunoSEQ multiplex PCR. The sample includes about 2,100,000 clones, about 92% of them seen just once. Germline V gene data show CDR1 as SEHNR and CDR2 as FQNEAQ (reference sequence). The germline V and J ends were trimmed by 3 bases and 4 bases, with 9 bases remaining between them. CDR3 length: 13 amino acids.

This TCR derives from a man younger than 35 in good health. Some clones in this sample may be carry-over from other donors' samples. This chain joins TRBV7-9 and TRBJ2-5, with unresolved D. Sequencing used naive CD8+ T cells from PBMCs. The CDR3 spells CASSFSLRETQYF. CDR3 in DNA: TGTGCCAGCAGCTTCTCCCTAAGAGAGACCCAGTACTTC.